This TCR beta chain was profiled in a study of blood T cell repertoires in COVID-19 (dated by TCRdb to 2018 to 2020). About the investigation overall: Samples from collaborators originated in the United States, Italy and Spain and spanned both the acute and convalescent phases of COVID-19. The material from the prospective study consisted of cDNA or gDNA derived from T cells, B-cell-depleted T cells, or PBMCs. Where HLA class I and class II types were available, the types were taken from metadata supplied by the sample provider, not from assay-based typing. The samples were drawn from the first 160 participants of the ongoing ImmuneRACE study and from some 1,300 subjects provided by 6 global collaborators. Sample metadata almost always included a de-identified subject ID, COVID-19 status, age in years and sex. The repertoires were released in a freely available public database intended as a resource for research on the immune response to SARS-CoV-2. Deeply sampled blood TCRbeta repertoires from subjects exposed to, actively infected with, or recovered from COVID-19 were included in the dataset.

The table lists this clone with a count of one. Its antigen is currently not known. Base quality data are lacking; no much larger clone is found one base away. Enrolling through a virtual design, the prospective study's participants ranged in age from about 18 to 89 years and lived across approximately 25 United States geographic areas. Cohort assignment in the prospective study relied on participant-reported clinical history from a screening survey and a study questionnaire. Recovered participants in ImmuneRACE Cohort 3 were defined as having two consecutive negative NP/OP PCR tests, clearance from a healthcare professional, or resolution of symptoms. In the prospective study, whole blood, serum and a nasopharyngeal or oropharyngeal swab were collected from each participant by mobile phlebotomists. Participants in the prospective study had the option to provide additional blood draws and questionnaires over a roughly two-month period. Before DNA extraction, prospective study blood samples were shipped either frozen or at room temperature.

The full study reports these points: The quantity of clinical and demographic metadata differed by source and by participant and was supplied without curation.

The immunoSEQ Assay, a bias-controlled multiplex PCR, was used to amplify TCRbeta CDR3 regions from genomic DNA. For the original study's pipeline: The number of nucleated cells in each sample was estimated from the amplification of reference gene primers within the assay. Sequence reads were collapsed and filtered to measure the absolute abundance of every unique TCRbeta CDR3 rearrangement. For each sample, productive Simpson clonality was calculated as the square root of Simpson's diversity index across productive rearrangements. Entries here come from immuneACCESS through TCRdb and include only in-frame sequences with V and J called. Some clones fail to appear in such tables; in the studies checked, an unresolved V gene covers under half of the shortfall, and the cause of the remainder is unknown. The V and J calls and clone size were taken over from that table, and D and trimming were inferred from the DNA. The sample table holds fewer than 350,000 clones, of which around 90% were seen once. 5% to 5.5% of the sample is held by the ten biggest clonotypes.

Its CDR3 holds 14 amino acids, cysteine through phenylalanine. Only CDR3 DNA remains: 42 bases, in frame from the first base. Compared with germline, V lacks 7 bases and J lacks 7 bases; bases without a gene match: 14. Reading the germline V gene gives CDR1 SGHRS and CDR2 YFSETQ. The chain is encoded by TRBV5-1 joined to TRBJ2-7, with 7 bases aligning to TRBD1. The sample taken for sequencing was PBMCs or T cells enriched from blood (not recorded which). The receptor's source is a man in his sixties who had recovered from COVID-19. At the DNA level, the sequence is TGCGCCAGCCCCCCCCATTACAGGGGTGGGGAGCAGTACTTC. This encodes CASPPHYRGGEQYF.